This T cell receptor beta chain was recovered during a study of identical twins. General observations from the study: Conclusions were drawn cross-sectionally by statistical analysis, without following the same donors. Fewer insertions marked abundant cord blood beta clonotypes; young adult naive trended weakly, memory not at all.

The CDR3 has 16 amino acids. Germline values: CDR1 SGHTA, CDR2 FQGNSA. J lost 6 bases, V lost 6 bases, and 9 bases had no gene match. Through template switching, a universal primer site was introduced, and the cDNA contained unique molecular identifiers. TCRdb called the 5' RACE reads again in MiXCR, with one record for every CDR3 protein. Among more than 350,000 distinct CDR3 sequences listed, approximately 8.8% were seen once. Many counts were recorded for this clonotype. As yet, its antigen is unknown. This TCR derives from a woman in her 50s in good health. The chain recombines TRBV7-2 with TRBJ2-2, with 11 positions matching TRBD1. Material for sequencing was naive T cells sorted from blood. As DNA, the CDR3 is TGTGCCAGCAGATACGGGACAGGGGGTTACGCCGGGGAGCTGTTTTTT. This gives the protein CASRYGTGGYAGELFF.